The 5 T cell receptor beta chains below were found in one sample sequenced in a study of T cell responses to AZD1222 COVID-19 vaccine. Profiled with immunoSEQ multiplex PCR; TCRdb holds only in-frame clones, not every one. The data show about 220,000 clones, 90% to 95% seen once. The specimen was peripheral blood, collected on day 0 of MenACWY control vaccination. These receptors were taken from an adult in good health.

V is TRBV7-8 and J is TRBJ1-3, with unresolved D. CDR3 size: 16 residues. V was pared by 0 bases and J by 0 bases, with 9 bases between. Germline values: CDR1 SGHVS, CDR2 FQNEAQ. In DNA form, the CDR3 reads TGTGCCAGCAGCTTAGCGGTCAGTTACTCTGGAAACACCATATATTTT. Translated, it gives CASSLAVSYSGNTIYF.

A remark on this clone: Germline and junction disagree at one end, which may indicate a read error. The chain joins TRBV7-2 to TRBJ1-1, with D hard to call. The CDR3 sequence is 13 residues long. Looked up from germline, CDR1 is SGHTA and CDR2 is FQGNSA. CDR3 amino acids: CAGSLEFGDQAFF. The CDR3 DNA sequence: TGTGCCGGCAGCTTAGAGTTTGGGGATCAAGCTTTCTTT.

The chain couples TRBV5-6 to TRBJ2-3; a weak D match, TRBD2 (5 bases). Germline V gene sequence: CDR1 SGHDT, CDR2 YYEEEE. The V end was cut by 2 bases, the J end by 4 bases, with 14 bases between. The CDR3 is made up of 15 amino acids. The CDR3 sequence is CASSFSTGGADTQYF. CDR3 bases: TGTGCCAGCAGCTTCTCTACCGGAGGTGCAGATACGCAGTATTTT.

This rearrangement joins TRBV12-5 to TRBJ1-3, with D possibly TRBD1 on 5 matching bases. Germline lookup yields CDR1 LGHNT and CDR2 FRNRAP. V was shortened by 10 bases and J by 0 bases, with 16 bases between the two germline ends. The CDR3 loop spans 15 amino acids. DNA of the CDR3: TGTGCTACCCCGGGGGACGAGTCCTCTGGAAACACCATATATTTT. Its protein is CATPGDESSGNTIYF.

This sequence joins TRBV3-1 (or the pseudogene TRBV3-2) and TRBJ2-7, with 12 positions matching TRBD2. This CDR3 is built from 15 residues. With V trimmed by 0 bases and J by 9 bases, 6 bases remained unmatched. Germline-derived CDR1 and CDR2 are LGHDT and YNNKEL (reference sequence). Here the CDR3 reads CASSQERTSGTLQYF. The CDR3 region has the DNA TGTGCCAGCAGCCAAGAAAGGACTAGCGGGACTCTGCAGTACTTC.